This T cell receptor beta chain was identified in a study of shared clonotypes between healthy human individuals. Regarding the study as a whole: Rarefaction showed sorted-subset sequencing was incomplete despite large depth.

On this clone itself: The antigen is unknown.

Generated by immunoSEQ multiplex PCR, the TCRdb table keeps only in-frame clones and is missing some. Of 600,000 to 800,000 clones detected, roughly 72% appear once; the ten largest clones hold more than 1.5%. Sequencing was done on a sample of memory CD4+ T cells sorted from blood. Subset here: CD45RA-negative fraction. The receptor's source is a woman younger than 45 in good health.

In nucleotides, the CDR3 is TGTGCCAGCAGTGACTCGGTCAGGGATAATGAGCAGTTCTTC. Encoded protein: CASSDSVRDNEQFF. V usage is TRBV6-4 and J usage is TRBJ2-1, with D tentatively TRBD1 (5 bases). Trimming pared 0 bases from V and 7 bases from J, leaving 10 bases between. The CDR3 is 14 residues long. Germline V gene lookup returns CDR1 MRHNA and CDR2 SNTAGT.